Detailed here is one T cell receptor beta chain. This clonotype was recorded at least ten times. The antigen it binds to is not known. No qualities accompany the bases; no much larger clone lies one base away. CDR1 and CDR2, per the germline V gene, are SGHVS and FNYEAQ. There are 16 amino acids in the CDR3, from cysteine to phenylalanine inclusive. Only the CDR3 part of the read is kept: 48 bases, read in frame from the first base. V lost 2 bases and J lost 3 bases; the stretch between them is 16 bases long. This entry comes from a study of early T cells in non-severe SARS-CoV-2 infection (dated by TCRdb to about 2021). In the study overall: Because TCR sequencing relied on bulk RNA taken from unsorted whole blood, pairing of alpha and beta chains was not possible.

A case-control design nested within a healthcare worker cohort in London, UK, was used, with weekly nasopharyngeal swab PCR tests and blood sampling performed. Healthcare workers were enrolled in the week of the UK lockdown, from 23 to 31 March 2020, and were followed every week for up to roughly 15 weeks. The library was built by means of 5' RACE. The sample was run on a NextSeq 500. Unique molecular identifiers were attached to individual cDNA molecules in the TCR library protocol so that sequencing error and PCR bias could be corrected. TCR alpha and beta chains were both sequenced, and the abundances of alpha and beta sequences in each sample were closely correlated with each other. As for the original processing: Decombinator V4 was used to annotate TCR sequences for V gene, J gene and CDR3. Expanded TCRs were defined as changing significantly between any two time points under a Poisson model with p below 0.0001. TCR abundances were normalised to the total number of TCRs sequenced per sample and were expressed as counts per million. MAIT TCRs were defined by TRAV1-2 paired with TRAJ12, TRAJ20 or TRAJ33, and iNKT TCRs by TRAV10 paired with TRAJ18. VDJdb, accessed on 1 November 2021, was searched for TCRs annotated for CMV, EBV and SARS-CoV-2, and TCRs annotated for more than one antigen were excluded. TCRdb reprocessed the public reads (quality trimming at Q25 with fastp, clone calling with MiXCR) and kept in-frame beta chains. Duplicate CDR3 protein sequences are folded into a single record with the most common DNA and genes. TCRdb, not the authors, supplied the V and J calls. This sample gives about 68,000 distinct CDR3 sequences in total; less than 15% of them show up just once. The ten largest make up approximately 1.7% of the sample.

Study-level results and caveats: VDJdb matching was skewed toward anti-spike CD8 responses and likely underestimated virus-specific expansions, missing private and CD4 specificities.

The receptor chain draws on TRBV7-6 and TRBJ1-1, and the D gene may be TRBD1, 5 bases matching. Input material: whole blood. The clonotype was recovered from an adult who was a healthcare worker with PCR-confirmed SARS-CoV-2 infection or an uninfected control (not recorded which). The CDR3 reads CASSLSGGTGYTEAFF. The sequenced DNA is TGTGCCAGCAGCTTATCGGGAGGGACTGGCTACACTGAAGCTTTCTTT.